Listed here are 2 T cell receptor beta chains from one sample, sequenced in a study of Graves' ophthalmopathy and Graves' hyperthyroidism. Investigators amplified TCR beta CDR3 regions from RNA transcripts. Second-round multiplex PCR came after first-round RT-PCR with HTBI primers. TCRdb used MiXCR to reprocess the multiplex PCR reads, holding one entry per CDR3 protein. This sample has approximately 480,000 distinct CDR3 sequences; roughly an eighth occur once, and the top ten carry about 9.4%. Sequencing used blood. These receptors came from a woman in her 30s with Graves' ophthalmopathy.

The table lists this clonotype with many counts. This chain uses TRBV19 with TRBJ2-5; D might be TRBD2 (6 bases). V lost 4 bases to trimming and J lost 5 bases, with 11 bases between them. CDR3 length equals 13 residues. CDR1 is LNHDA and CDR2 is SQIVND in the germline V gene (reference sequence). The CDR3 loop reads CASSTGTFETQYF. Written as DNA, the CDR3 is TGTGCCAGTAGTACCGGGACTTTCGAGACCCAGTACTTC.

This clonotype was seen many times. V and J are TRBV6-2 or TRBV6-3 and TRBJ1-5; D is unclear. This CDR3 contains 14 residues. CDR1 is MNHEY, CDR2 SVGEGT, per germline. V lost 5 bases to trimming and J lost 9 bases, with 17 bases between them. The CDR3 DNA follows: TGTGCCAGCAGTCGAGCCGGGAATCAGCCGCCCCAGCATTTT. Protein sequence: CASSRAGNQPPQHF.